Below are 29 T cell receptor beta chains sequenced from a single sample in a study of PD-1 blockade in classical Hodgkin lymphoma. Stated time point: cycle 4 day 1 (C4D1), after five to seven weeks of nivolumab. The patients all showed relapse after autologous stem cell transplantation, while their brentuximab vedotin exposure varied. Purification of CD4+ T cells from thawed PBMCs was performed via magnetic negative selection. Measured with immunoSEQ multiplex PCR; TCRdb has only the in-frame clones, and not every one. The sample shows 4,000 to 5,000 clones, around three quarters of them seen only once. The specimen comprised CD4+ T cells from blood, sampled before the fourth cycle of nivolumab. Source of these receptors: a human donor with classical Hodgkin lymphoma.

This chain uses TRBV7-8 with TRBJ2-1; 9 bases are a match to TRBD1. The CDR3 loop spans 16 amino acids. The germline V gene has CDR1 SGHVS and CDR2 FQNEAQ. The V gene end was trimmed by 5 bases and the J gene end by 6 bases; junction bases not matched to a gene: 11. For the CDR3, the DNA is TGTGCCAGCAGCCCAGCACGGGACAGGGCCGCCAATGAGCAGTTCTTC. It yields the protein CASSPARDRAANEQFF.

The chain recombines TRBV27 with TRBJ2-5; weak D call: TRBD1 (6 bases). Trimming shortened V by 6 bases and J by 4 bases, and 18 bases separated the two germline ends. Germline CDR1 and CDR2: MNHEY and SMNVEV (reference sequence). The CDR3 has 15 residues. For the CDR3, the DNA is TGTGCCAGCAGCACAGGGTCCCTTCCGTTAGAGACCCAGTACTTC. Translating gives CASSTGSLPLETQYF.

The CDR3 region is CASSVEWDRAYEQYF. The CDR3 DNA follows: TGTGCCAGCAGCGTAGAATGGGACAGGGCCTACGAGCAGTACTTC. The chain recombines TRBV7-8 with TRBJ2-7, with TRBD1 matching over 9 bases. With V trimmed by 5 bases and J by 2 bases, 7 bases remained unmatched. This CDR3 contains 15 residues. Germline CDR1 and CDR2: SGHVS and FQNEAQ.

CDR3 in amino acids: CASSLRVEQFF. The CDR3 region has the DNA TGTGCCAGCAGTTTACGAGTTGAGCAGTTCTTC. This chain links TRBV28 with TRBJ2-1; no reliable D call. The CDR3 sequence is 11 residues long. V was clipped by 2 bases and J by 9 bases, with 5 bases between them. Germline V CDR1 and CDR2: MDHEN, SYDVKM.

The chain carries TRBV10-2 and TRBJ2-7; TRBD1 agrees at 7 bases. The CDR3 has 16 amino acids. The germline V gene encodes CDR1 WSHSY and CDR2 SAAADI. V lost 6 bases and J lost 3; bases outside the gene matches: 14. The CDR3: CASSLTGTAIFYEQYF. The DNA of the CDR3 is TGCGCCAGCAGCCTTACTGGGACAGCGATCTTCTACGAGCAGTACTTC.

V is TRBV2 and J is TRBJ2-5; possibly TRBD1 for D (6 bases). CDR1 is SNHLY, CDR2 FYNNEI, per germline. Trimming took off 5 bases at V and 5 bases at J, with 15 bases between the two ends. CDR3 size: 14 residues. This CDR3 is CASSRDRFGETQYF. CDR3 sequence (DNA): TGTGCCAGCAGTCGTGACAGGTTCGGGGAGACCCAGTACTTC.

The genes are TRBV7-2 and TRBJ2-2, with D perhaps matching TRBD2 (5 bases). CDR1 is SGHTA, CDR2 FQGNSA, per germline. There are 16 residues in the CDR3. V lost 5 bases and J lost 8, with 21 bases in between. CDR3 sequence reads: CASSPPLVGERGELFF. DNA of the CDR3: TGTGCCAGCAGCCCCCCACTAGTCGGAGAGCGTGGGGAGCTGTTTTTT.

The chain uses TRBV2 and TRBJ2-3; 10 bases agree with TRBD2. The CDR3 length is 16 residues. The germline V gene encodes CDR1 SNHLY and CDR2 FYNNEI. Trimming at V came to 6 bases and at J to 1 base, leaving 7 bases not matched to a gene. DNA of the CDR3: TGTGCCAGCAGCTCTAGCGGGGGTGTGGGCACAGATACGCAGTATTTT. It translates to CASSSSGGVGTDTQYF.

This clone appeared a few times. The CDR3, as DNA: TGCGCCAGCAGCCAAGTACGGGGACCAGGCAGTCACACCTTC. This codes for CASSQVRGPGSHTF. The rearrangement joins TRBV4-1 to TRBJ1-2; the D gene is possibly TRBD1 (5 bases). V was clipped by 1 base and J by 12 bases, with 18 bases between them. Per germline, CDR1 MGHRA and CDR2 YSYEKL. This CDR3 contains 14 residues.

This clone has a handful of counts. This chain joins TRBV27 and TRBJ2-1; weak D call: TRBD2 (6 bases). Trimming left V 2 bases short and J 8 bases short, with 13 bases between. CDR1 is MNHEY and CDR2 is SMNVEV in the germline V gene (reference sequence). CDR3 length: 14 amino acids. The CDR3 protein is CASSLIAGRDEQFF. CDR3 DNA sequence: TGTGCCAGCAGTTTAATCGCGGGGCGGGATGAGCAGTTCTTC.

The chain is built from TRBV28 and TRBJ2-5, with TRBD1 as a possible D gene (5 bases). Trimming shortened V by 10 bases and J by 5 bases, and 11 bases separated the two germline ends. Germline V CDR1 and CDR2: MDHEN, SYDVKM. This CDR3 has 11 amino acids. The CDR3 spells CATQGSETQYF. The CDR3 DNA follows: TGTGCCACCCAGGGTTCGGAGACCCAGTACTTC.

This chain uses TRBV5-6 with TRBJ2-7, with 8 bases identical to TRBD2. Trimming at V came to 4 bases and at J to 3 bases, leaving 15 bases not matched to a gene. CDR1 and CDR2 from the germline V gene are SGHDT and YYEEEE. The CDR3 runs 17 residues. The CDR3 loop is CASSTSGVAGGIYEQYF. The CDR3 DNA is TGTGCCAGCAGCACCTCGGGGGTTGCGGGGGGAATCTACGAGCAGTACTTC. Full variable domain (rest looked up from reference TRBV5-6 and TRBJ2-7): DAGVTQSPTHLIKTRGQQVTLRCSPKSGHDTVSWYQQALGQGPQFIFQYYEEEERQRGNFPDRFSGHQFPNYSSELNVNALLLGDSALYLCASSTSGVAGGIYEQYFGPGTRLTVT.

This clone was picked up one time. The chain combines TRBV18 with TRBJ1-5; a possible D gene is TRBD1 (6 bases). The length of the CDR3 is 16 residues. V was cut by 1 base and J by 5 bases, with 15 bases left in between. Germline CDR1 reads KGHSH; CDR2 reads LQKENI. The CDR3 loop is CASSPRRQEGDQPQHF. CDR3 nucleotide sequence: TGTGCCAGCTCACCACGGAGACAAGAGGGGGATCAGCCCCAGCATTTT.

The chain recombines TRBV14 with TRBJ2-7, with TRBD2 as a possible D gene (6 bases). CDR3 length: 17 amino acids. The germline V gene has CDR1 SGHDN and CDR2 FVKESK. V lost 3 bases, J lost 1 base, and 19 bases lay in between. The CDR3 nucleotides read TGTGCCAGCAGCCAGTACCAACTGGCGGGAACATCCTACGAGCAGTACTTC. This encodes CASSQYQLAGTSYEQYF.

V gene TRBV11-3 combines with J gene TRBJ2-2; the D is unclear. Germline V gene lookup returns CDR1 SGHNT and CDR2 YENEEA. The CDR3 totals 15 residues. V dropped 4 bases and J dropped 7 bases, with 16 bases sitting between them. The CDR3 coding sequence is TGTGCCAGCAGCTCGGCAGGACGTTTGGGCGGGGAGCTGTTTTTT. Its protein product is CASSSAGRLGGELFF.

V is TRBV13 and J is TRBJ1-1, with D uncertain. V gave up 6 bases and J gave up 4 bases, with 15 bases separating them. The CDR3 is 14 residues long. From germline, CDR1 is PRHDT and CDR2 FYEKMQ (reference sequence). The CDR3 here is CASRSSGDFTEAFF. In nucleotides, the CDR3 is TGTGCCAGCAGGTCTAGTGGGGATTTCACTGAAGCTTTCTTT.

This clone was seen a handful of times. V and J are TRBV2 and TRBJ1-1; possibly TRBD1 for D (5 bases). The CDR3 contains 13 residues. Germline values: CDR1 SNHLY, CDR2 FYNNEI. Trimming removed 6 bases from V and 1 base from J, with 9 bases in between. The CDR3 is CASRPTGNTEAFF. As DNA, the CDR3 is TGTGCCAGCAGGCCTACAGGGAACACTGAAGCTTTCTTT.

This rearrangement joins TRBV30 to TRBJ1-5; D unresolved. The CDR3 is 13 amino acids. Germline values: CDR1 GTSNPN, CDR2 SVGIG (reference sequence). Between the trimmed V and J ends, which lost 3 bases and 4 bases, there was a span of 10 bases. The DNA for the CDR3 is TGTGCCTGGAGCCTAGTCGGTAATCAGCCCCAGCATTTT. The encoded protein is CAWSLVGNQPQHF.

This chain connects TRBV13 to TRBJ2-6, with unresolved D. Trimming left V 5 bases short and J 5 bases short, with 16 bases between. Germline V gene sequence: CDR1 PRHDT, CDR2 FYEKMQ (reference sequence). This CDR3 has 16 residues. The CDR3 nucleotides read TGTGCCAGCAGCAGTGGAGTACAAAGTCGGGCCAACGTCCTGACTTTC. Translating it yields CASSSGVQSRANVLTF.

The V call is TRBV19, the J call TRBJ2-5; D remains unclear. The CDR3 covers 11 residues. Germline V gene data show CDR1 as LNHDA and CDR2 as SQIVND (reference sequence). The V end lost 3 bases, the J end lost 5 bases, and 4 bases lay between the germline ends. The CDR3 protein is CASSISETQYF. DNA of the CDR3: TGTGCCAGTAGTATCAGTGAGACCCAGTACTTC.

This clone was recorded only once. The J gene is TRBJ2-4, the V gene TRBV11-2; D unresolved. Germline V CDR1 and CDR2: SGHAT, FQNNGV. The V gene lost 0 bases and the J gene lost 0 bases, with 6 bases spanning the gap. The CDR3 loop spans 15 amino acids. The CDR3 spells CASSLDRIAKNIQYF. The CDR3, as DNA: TGTGCCAGCAGCTTAGATCGGATAGCCAAAAACATTCAGTACTTC.

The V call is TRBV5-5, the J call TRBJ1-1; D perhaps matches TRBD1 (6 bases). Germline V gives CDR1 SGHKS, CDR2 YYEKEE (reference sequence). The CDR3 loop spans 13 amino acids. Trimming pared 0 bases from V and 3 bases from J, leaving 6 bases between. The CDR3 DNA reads TGTGCCAGCAGCTTGGACAGGGACACTGAAGCTTTCTTT. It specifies CASSLDRDTEAFF.

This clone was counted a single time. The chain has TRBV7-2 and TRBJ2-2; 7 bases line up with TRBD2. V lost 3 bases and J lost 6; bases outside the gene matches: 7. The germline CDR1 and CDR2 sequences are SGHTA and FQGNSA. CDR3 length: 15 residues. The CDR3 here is CASSFTGGLAGELFF. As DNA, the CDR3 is TGTGCCAGCAGCTTTACGGGGGGTTTGGCCGGGGAGCTGTTTTTT.

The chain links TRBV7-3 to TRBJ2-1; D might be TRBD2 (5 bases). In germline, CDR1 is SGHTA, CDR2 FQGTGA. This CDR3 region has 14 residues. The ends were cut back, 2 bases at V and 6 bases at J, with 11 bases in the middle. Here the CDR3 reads CASSLAPGINEQFF. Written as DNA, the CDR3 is TGTGCCAGCAGCTTAGCCCCGGGGATCAATGAGCAGTTCTTC. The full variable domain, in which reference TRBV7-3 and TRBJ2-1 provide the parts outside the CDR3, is GAGVSQTPSNKVTEKGKYVELRCDPISGHTALYWYRQSLGQGPEFLIYFQGTGAADDSGLPNDRFFAVRPEGSVSTLKIQRTERGDSAVYLCASSLAPGINEQFFGPGTRLTVL.

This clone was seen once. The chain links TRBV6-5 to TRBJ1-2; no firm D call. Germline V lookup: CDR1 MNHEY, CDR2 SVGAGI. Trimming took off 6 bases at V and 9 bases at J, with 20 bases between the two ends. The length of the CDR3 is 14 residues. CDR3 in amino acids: CASSPPLAGYSYTF. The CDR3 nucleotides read TGTGCCAGCAGCCCCCCTTTGGCCGGTTATAGCTACACCTTC.

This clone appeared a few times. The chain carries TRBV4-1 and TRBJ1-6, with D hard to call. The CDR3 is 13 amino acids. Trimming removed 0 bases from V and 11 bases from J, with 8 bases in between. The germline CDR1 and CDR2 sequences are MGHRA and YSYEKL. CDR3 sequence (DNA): TGCGCCAGCAGCCAAGATTCAGGTCCACCCCTCCACTTT. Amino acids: CASSQDSGPPLHF.

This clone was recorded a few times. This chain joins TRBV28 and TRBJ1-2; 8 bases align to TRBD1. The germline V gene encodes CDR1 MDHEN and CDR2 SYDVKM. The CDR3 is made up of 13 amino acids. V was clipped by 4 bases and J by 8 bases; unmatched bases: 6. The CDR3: CASSSIDRGGYTF. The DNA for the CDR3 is TGTGCCAGCAGTTCAATCGACAGGGGAGGCTACACCTTC.

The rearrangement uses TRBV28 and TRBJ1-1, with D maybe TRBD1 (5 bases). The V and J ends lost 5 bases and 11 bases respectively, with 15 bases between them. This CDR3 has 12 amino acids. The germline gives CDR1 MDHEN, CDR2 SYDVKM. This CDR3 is CASSPQVLGAFF. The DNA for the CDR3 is TGTGCCAGCAGTCCACAGGTCCTAGGGGCTTTCTTT.

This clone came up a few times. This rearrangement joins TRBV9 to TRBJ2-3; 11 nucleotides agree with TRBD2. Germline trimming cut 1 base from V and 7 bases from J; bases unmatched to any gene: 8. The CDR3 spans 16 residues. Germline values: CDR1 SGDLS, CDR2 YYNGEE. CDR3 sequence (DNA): TGTGCCAGCAGCGTACGGGATAGCGGGGGGGCCAATACGCAGTATTTT. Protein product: CASSVRDSGGANTQYF.